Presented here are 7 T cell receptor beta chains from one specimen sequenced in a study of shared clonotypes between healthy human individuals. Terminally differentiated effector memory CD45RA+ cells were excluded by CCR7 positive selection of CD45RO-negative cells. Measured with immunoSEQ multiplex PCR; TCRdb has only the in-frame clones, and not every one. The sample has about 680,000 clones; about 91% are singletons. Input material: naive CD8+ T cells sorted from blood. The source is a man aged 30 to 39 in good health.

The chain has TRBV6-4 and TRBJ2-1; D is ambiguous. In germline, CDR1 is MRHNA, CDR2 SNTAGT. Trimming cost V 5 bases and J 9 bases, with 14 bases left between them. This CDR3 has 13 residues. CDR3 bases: TGTGCCAGCAGTATGACCCTAGGCGGTGAGCAGTTCTTC. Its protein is CASSMTLGGEQFF.

The CDR3 spells CASSQDPTGAGVQPQHF. The DNA for the CDR3 is TGCGCCAGCAGCCAAGACCCCACCGGTGCAGGGGTTCAGCCCCAGCATTTT. The V and J genes are TRBV4-3 and TRBJ1-5, with D perhaps matching TRBD1 (6 bases). Between the trimmed V and J ends, which lost 0 bases and 6 bases, there was a span of 18 bases. Per germline, CDR1 LGHNA and CDR2 YSLEER. CDR3 length: 17 residues.

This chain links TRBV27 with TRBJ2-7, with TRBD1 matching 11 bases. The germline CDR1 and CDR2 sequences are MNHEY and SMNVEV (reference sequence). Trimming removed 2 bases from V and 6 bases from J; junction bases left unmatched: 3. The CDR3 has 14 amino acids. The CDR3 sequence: CASSLGQGASEQYF. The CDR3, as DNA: TGTGCCAGCAGTTTAGGACAGGGGGCCTCCGAGCAGTACTTC.

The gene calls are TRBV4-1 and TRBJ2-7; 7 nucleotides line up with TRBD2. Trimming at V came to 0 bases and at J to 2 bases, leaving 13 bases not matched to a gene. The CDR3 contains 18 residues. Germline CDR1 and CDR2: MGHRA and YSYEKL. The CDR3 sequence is CASSQEGVLAVTPYEQYF. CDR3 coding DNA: TGCGCCAGCAGCCAAGAGGGGGTCCTAGCGGTCACACCCTACGAGCAGTACTTC.

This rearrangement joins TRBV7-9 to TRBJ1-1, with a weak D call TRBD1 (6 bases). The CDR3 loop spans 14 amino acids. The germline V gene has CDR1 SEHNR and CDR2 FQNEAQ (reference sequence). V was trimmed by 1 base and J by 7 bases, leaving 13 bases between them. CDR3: CASSLVGDTFEAFF. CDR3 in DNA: TGTGCCAGCAGCTTAGTAGGGGACACTTTTGAAGCTTTCTTT.

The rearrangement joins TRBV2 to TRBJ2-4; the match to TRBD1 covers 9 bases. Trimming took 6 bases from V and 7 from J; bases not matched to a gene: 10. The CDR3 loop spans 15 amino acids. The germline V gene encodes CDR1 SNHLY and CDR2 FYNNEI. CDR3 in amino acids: CASRGKGQGRNIQYF. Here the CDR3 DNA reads TGTGCCAGCAGGGGAAAGGGACAGGGCAGGAACATTCAGTACTTC.

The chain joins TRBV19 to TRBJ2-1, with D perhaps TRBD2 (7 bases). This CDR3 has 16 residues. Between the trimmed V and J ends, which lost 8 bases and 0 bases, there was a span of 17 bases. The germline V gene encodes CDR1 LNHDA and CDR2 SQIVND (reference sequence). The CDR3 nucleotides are TGTGCCAGTGGGGGAGGGGGTTCACCCTCCTACAATGAGCAGTTCTTC. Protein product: CASGGGGSPSYNEQFF.